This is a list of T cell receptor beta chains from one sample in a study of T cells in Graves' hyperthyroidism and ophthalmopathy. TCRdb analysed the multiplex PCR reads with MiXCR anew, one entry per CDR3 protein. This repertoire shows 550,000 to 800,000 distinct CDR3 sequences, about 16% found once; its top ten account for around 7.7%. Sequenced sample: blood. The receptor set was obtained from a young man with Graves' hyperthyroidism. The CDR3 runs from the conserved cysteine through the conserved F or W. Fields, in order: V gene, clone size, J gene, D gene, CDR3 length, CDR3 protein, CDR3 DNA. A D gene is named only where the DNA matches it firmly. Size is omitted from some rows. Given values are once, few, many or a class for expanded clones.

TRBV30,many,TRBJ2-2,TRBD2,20,CAWSVHRLWLAVHAGGELFF,TGTGCCTGGAGTGTACACCGCCTTTGGCTAGCGGTTCACGCCGGAGGGGAGCTGTTTTTT
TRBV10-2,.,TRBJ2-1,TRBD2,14,CASKGLAGRNEQFF,TGCGCCAGCAAAGGACTAGCGGGTCGCAATGAGCAGTTCTTC
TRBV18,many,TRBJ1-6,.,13,CASSPASNSPLHF,TGTGCCAGCTCACCAGCGAGCAATTCACCCCTCCACTTT
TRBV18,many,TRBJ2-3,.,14,CASSPALGADTQYF,TGTGCCAGCTCACCAGCCCTCGGGGCAGATACGCAGTATTTT
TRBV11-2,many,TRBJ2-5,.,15,CASGLSGAEEETQYF,TGTGCCAGCGGATTAAGTGGAGCGGAGGAAGAGACCCAGTACTTC
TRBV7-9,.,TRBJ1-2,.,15,CASSLQGSANYGYTF,TGTGCCAGCAGCTTACAAGGGTCGGCTAACTATGGCTACACCTTC
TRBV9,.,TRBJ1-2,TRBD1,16,CASSTDHTGADYGYTF,TGTGCCAGCAGCACCGATCACACAGGGGCCGACTATGGCTACACCTTC
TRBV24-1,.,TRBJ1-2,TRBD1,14,CATSDSLGGAGYTF,TGTGCCACCAGTGACTCCCTAGGGGGCGCGGGCTACACCTTC
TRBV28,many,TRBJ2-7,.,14,CASSYGDSFYEQYF,TGTGCCAGCAGCTATGGGGACTCCTTCTACGAGCAGTACTTC
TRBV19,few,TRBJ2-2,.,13,CASSTLRAGELFF,TGTGCCAGTAGTACCCTTAGGGCCGGGGAGCTGTTTTTT
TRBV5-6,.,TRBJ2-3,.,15,CASSFSSLTTDTQYF,TGTGCCAGCAGCTTTTCAAGCCTGACCACAGATACGCAGTATTTT
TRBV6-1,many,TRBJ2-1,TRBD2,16,CASSAETSGLYNEQFF,TGTGCCAGCAGTGCCGAGACTAGCGGGCTTTACAATGAGCAGTTCTTC
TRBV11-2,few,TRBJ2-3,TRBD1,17,CASSLRDRGFSTDTQYF,TGTGCCAGCAGCTTACGCGACAGGGGGTTTAGCACAGATACGCAGTATTTT
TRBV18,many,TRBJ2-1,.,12,CASSPIASEQFF,TGTGCCAGCTCACCAATAGCGTCTGAGCAGTTCTTC